This T cell receptor (beta chain) came from a study of blood T cell repertoires in COVID-19. At the level of the study: Material from acute and convalescent COVID-19 was sourced from the United States, Italy and Spain. T cells, B-cell-depleted T cells, or PBMCs provided the cDNA or gDNA that served as material.

Original processing notes: The authors estimated nucleated cell counts from reference gene primer amplification. The method was immunoSEQ multiplex PCR; TCRdb's version includes in-frame clones alone and lacks a portion of them. V, J and clone size are those of that table, while D and trimming were read from the DNA. The sample records some 20,000 clones, about 90% being singletons. This receptor was identified in a human donor in a cohort sampled during active COVID-19. Sequencing was performed on peripheral blood.

CDR3 coding DNA: TGCGCCAGCAGCCCCGGGACAGCTAACTATGGCTACACCTTC. Translation gives CASSPGTANYGYTF. The chain links TRBV5-1 to TRBJ1-2; TRBD1 matches 7 bases. Germline assignment: CDR1 SGHRS and CDR2 YFSETQ. CDR3 length: 14 residues. The trim removed 4 bases at V and 0 bases at J, leaving 3 bases unmatched.